Described below is a single TCR beta chain sequence and its context. Its specific antigen is unknown. Counted from cysteine to phenylalanine, this CDR3 has 14 amino acids. Solely the CDR3 DNA is kept, with 42 bases framed from the first base. V is reduced by 2 bases and J by 5 bases, leaving a spacing of 10 bases between them. Reading the germline V gene gives CDR1 MNHNS and CDR2 SASEGT. This sample is part of a study of cytomegalovirus exposure and HLA in healthy donors (dated by TCRdb to about 2017). Regarding the research as a whole: According to an earlier analysis of several hundred of the donors, 150 million to 200 million T cells yielded over 90 million unique TCR beta sequences and 250 to 350 Gb of sequence data. An early release covering 500 to 750 HLA-typed donors comprised roughly 300 gigabases of sequencing data and tens of millions of unique TCR sequences. Of the 300 to 450 genotyped donors, 70% to 90% were placed in the genetic ancestry cluster associated with self-reported Caucasian donors. The aim of the study was to test whether cataloging public T cell receptors could identify signatures of past pathogen exposure. The T cell repertoires of 670 or so subjects were profiled by immunosequencing and related to cytomegalovirus serostatus. A separate validation cohort of 100 to 150 different subjects was used in addition to the approximately 640-subject first cohort. To predict cytomegalovirus infection status, the study brought together high-throughput TCR immunosequencing, statistical association of individual TCRs with disease status, and machine learning. A later analysis re-analyzed previously published TCR beta repertoires from hundreds of donors and added high-resolution HLA genotyping to study TCR occurrence patterns. The later analysis used no new phenotypic data to find candidate immune exposures, relying instead on TCR beta sequences and their occurrence across donors. In an earlier analysis of 587 of the donors, high-throughput TCR beta sequencing was used to judge whether each TCR beta V gene segment behaved as functional or pseudogenic. Donor age, sex, ethnicity and CMV serostatus were compiled together with the repertoire data. In a later genetic analysis, genome-wide SNP genotypes for about three fifths of the 666 donors were used, and that subset was treated as a discovery cohort. All discovery cohort repertoires had been generated using a single sequencing platform. HLA typing included class I and class II loci at four-digit resolution. Typing coverage varied by locus: roughly 629-640 donors for A, B, C, DRB1 and DQB1; more than 500 for DQA1; over 600 for DPA1; around 450 for DPB1. A handful of DR-DQ haplotypes were handled as single units for association and clustering because linkage in the cohort was strong. Among 300 to 500 genotyped donors of the cohort, an average of roughly 230,000 unique TCR beta nucleotide sequences was sequenced per donor, of which about 19% were non-productive.

Receptor amplification or capture employed the immunoSEQ multiplex PCR assay. For the multiplex PCR, a mixture combining 60 forward primers for TCR Vbeta segments and 13 reverse primers for TCR Jbeta segments was used. The CDR3 region of rearranged TCR beta genes was amplified from genomic DNA with a multiplex PCR assay. The Illumina HiSeq System was used to sequence the amplified TCR beta libraries as 87-base-pair reads. The paper's data handling went like this. A later analysis tallied about 77 million unique TCR beta chains across the 640 or so repertoires, and about 10 million of those chains were shared by two or more donors. Raw reads were error-corrected and collapsed into unique sequences with a nearest-neighbor algorithm that merged closely related sequences to remove PCR and sequencing errors. To assign V, D and J gene segments, CDR3 sequences were aligned to IMGT reference sequences. Each retained sequence needed at least a six-nucleotide match to both a V gene segment and a J gene segment. A rearrangement counted as productive if the CDR3 had no stop codons and remained in frame with V and J, and every other rearrangement counted as non-productive. Following IMGT convention, CDR3 was defined as the stretch from the second conserved V-encoded cysteine up to the conserved J-encoded phenylalanine. In an earlier analysis of around 570 of the donors, sequences lacking an unambiguous match to a single V gene segment were excluded. In an earlier analysis of a few hundred of the donors, a V segment was called functional when productive rearrangements were above 56.7%, and segregating when the standard deviation between donors exceeded 5%. A statistical classification framework was built for diagnosing cytomegalovirus status from the catalog of TCR beta chain sequences. V and J gene assignment, in a later analysis, came from comparing TCR nucleotide sequences with IMGT/GENE-DB human TR gene sequences. The TCRdist pipeline was used in a later analysis to assign CDR3 sequences and most-parsimonious VDJ recombination scenarios. In a later analysis, each TCR beta chain was defined by its CDR3 amino acid sequence together with its V-gene family, and reads lacking a unique V-gene family were excluded. As a way to deal with suspected cross-contamination and a sequencing artifact, a later analysis dropped 450 to 600 nucleotide sequences that were highly shared and had low generation probability. For each public chain, a later analysis derived a clonal expansion index from normalized ranks of inferred template counts within each repertoire. A later analysis computed generation probabilities with a VDJ recombination model fitted to out-of-frame rearrangements, and checked the results against IGoR. In a later analysis, hypergeometric tests were used to score TCR-TCR, TCR-HLA and TCR-CMV co-occurrence, with a repertoire-size bias correction applied to TCR pairs. In a later analysis, false discovery rates were estimated by permuting HLA or CMV assignments 20 times. In a later analysis, co-occurring TCRs were grouped using DBSCAN, and TCRdist sequence similarity was added for clustering within HLA-allele-positive subsets. Repertoires with fewer than 30,000 or more than 120,000 public chains were left out of co-occurrence clustering, as were five repertoires with anomalous nucleotide sharing. TCRdb took this table from immuneACCESS and kept in-frame rearrangements with V and J called. Such tables lack part of the clones; where checked against another copy, unresolved V genes explain under half of the gap, and the rest is unexplained. V and J calls and clone size are given by that table; D and trimming were obtained from the DNA. The sample's records list 150,000 to 200,000 clones. The ten largest clones add up to approximately 6.9% of the sample.

In total, about 650 healthy bone marrow donors made up the cohort. All cohort members were sampled while nominally healthy, although unrecorded immune exposures were likely present. The donor was CMV seronegative and belonged to the group of around 350 seronegative cohort members. A peripheral blood sample was provided by each donor, and peripheral blood mononuclear cells were used for TCR beta sequencing. The Qiagen DNeasy Blood Extraction Kit was used to extract genomic DNA from the blood cell samples. Here is what the overall study found, with its caveats: Only TCR beta chains were sequenced in this cohort, and the absence of alpha or paired-chain data limited detectable features. While some public TCRs were present in many individuals, most TCR sequences turned up only very rarely across donors. A later analysis associated about 17,000 TCR beta sequences with specific HLA alleles at a false discovery rate of 0.05. According to a later analysis, most CMV-associated TCR beta chains appeared to be HLA-restricted, and the HLA associations seemed to be driven largely by CMV exposure. In a later analysis, TCR association rates were found to vary across HLA loci, with the most associated TCRs seen for DRB1 alleles and the fewest for HLA-C alleles. The presence/absence analyses assumed that sequencing depth was roughly uniform across donors, and that assumption may not be true. According to a later genetic analysis, donors in an Asian-associated ancestry cluster had fewer N-insertions in productive TCRs than the approximately 630-donor mean. The classifier was reported to diagnose cytomegalovirus status with high specificity and sensitivity in both the original cohort and the validation cohort. CMV serostatus was the only immune exposure information available for the cohort. In vitro tests confirmed that a few of the cytomegalovirus-associated TCR beta chains recognize cytomegalovirus antigens. Because counts were too low, fewer than 20 rarely observed V segments, including chromosome 9 orphons, were excluded from the earlier analysis of fewer than 650 of the donors. Linkage disequilibrium might explain the correlated functional status among segregating V segments, but an unknown experimental factor could not be excluded. In a later analysis, HLA-associated TCR beta chains showed more clonal expansion and lower generation probabilities than non-associated chains that were equally common. The study gave a list of 150 to 200 TCR beta chains associated with cytomegalovirus. A further reported finding was that TCR beta sequences accurately predicted the HLA-A and HLA-B alleles for most subjects in the first cohort. An earlier analysis of around 500 of the donors showed that most TCR beta V segments appeared in productive rearrangements either about 87% or about 30% of the time, which broadly matched IMGT annotations. V-gene and J-gene trimming of TCR beta chains was associated with a missense DCLRE1C variant in a later genetic analysis, and the association was replicated in an independent cohort. Several of the top co-occurrence clusters appeared to be linked to parvovirus B19, influenza, CMV and Epstein-Barr virus, according to a later analysis. The authors suggested that the approach could potentially be generalized to other disease states and immunological phenotypes. Strong co-occurrence of HLA alleles, especially DR and DQ, made assigning TCR associations to individual alleles difficult. HLA typing was unavailable for some donors at each locus, so association tests used only the typed subset. The sequencing pipeline was judged likely to have produced a cluster of highly shared sequence variants as a technical artifact. Because the 87-base-pair reads could not distinguish some IMGT-functional V segments, including TRBV6-2 and TRBV6-3, those segments were excluded.

The sequence came from a man younger than 40 in good health and CMV-seronegative. The rearranged chain carries TRBV6-1 and TRBJ1-3, and possibly TRBD1, on 6 matching bases. The sample was PBMCs. The nucleotides are TGTGCCAGCAGTGAATGGGGGCTTAGAAACACCATATATTTT. Translated, this is CASSEWGLRNTIYF.